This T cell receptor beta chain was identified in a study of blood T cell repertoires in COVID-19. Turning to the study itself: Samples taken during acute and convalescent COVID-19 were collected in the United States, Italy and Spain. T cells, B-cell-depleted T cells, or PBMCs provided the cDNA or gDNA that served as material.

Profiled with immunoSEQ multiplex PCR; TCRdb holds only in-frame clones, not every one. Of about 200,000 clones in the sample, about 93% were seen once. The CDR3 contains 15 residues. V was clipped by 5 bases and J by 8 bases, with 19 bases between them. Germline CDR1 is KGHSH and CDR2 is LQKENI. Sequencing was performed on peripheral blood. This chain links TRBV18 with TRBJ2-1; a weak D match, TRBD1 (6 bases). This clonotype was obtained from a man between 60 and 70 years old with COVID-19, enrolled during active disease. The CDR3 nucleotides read TGTGCCAGCTCATCAGCCGGGACACCTGTCGATGAGCAGTTCTTC. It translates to CASSSAGTPVDEQFF.